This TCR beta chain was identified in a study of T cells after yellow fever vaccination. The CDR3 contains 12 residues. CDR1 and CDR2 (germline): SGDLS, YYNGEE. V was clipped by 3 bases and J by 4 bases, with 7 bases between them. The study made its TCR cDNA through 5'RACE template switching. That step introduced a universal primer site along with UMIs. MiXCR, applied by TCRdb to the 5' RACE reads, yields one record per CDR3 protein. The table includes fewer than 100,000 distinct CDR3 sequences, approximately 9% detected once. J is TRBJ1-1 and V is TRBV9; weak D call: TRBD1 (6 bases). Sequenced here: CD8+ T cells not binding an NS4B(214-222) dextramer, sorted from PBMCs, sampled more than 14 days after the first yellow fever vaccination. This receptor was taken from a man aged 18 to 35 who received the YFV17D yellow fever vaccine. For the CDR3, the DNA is TGTGCCAGCAGCGAAGGGGGCACTGAAGCTTTCTTT. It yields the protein CASSEGGTEAFF.